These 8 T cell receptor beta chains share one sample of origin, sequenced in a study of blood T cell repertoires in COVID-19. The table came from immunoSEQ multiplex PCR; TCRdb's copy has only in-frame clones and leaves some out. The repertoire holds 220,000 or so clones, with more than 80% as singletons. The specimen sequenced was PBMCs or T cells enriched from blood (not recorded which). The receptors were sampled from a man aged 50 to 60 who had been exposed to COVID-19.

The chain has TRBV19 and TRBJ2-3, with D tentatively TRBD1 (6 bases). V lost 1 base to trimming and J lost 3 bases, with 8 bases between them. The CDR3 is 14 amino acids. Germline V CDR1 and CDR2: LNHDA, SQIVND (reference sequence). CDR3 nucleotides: TGTGCCAGTAGTATAGCCAGGGGAACAGATACGCAGTATTTT. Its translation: CASSIARGTDTQYF.

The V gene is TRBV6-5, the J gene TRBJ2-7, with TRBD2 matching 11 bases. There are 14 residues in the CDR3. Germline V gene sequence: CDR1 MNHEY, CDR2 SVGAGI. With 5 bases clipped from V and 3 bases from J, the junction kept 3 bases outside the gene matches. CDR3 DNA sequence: TGTGCCAGCAGTCCTAGCGGGGGGTACTACGAGCAGTACTTC. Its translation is CASSPSGGYYEQYF.

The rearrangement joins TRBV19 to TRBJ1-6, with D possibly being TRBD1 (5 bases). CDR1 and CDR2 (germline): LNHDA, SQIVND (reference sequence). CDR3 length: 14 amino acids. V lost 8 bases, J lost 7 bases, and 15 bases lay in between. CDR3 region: CASLTDSVNSPLHF. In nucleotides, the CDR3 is TGTGCCAGTCTGACCGACAGCGTAAATTCACCCCTCCACTTT.

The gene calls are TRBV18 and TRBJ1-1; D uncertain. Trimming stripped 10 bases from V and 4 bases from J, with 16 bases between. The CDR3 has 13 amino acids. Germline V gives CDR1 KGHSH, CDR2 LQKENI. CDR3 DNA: TGTGCCACCCAACTAAGCCCGGGCACTGAAGCTTTCTTT. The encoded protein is CATQLSPGTEAFF.

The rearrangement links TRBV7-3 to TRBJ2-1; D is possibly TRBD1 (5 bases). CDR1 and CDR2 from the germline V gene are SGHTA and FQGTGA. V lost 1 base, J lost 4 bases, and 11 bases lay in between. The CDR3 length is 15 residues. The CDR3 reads CASSLKDTEYNEQFF. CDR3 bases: TGTGCCAGCAGCTTAAAGGACACGGAGTACAATGAGCAGTTCTTC.

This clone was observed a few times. The CDR3 DNA reads as TGCGCCAGCAGCTTCGGCGGGACTAATGAAAAACTGTTTTTT. It yields the protein CASSFGGTNEKLFF. V usage is TRBV5-1 and J usage is TRBJ1-4; no firm D call. V was trimmed by 2 bases and J by 2 bases, leaving 7 bases between them. CDR1 SGHRS and CDR2 YFSETQ come from the germline V gene. The CDR3 sequence is 14 residues long.

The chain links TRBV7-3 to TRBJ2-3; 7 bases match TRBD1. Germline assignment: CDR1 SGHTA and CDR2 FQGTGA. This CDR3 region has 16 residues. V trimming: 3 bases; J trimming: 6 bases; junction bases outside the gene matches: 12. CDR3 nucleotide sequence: TGTGCCAGCAGCTTCCCGACAGGGAGCGCTTTGGATACGCAGTATTTT. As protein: CASSFPTGSALDTQYF.

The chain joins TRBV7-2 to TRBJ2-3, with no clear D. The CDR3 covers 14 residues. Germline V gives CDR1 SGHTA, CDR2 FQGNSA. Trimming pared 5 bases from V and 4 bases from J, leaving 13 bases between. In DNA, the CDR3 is TGTGCCAGCAGCGTTCCTAGTTTACCAGATACGCAGTATTTT. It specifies CASSVPSLPDTQYF.